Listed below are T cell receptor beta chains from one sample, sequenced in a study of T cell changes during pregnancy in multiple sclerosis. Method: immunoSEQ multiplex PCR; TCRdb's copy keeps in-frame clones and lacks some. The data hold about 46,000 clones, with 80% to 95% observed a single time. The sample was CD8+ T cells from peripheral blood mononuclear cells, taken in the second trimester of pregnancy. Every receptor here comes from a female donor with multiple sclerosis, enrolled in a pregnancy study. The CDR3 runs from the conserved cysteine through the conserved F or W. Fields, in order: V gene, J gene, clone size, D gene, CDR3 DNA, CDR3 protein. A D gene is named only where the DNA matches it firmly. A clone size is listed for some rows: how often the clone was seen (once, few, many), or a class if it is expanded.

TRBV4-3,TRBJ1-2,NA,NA,TGCGCCAGCAGCCAAGAGGGGGCGAGGTATGGCTACACCTTC,CASSQEGARYGYTF
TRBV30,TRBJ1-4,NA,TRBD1,TGTGCCTGGAGTCAGAGAGACAGGGAGAATGAAAAACTGTTTTTT,CAWSQRDRENEKLFF
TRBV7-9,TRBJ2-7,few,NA,TGTGCCAGCAAGGGGGATTCTCCTGGGTACGAGCAGTACTTC,CASKGDSPGYEQYF
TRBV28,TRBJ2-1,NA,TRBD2,TGTGCCAGCAGCACCCTCAGCGGGAGCGGGGGTGTAGATGAGCAGTTCTTC,CASSTLSGSGGVDEQFF
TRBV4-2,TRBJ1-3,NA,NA,TGTGCCAGCAGCCAAGGTCTCTCCCTTCTAAGCTCTGGAAACACCATATATTTT,CASSQGLSLLSSGNTIYF
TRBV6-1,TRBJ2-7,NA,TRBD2,TGTGCCAGCAGTTTTAGCGGGGGGGCAGGCTACGAGCAGTACTTC,CASSFSGGAGYEQYF
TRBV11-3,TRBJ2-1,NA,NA,TGTGCCAGCAGCTGGTCCCCTAACAATGAGCAGTTCTTC,CASSWSPNNEQFF
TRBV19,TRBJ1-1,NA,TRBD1,TGTGCCAGTAGTATTTTAGGAGGACAGGGGTTGAACACTGAAGCTTTCTTT,CASSILGGQGLNTEAFF
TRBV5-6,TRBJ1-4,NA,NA,TGTGCCAGCAGCTCCCAATTGAAACAGGCCGCAACTAATGAAAAACTGTTTTTT,CASSSQLKQAATNEKLFF
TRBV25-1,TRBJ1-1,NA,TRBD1,TGTGCCAGCAGTGGAATTGGTGCGGGACAGGTAACTGAAGCTTTCTTT,CASSGIGAGQVTEAFF
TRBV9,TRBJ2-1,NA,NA,TGTGCCAGCAGCACCAAAGACGCGAGGGTCAATGAGCAGTTCTTC,CASSTKDARVNEQFF
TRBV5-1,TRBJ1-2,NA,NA,TGCGCCAGCAGCCAAAACGGGGGGCCAAACGGCTACACCTTC,CASSQNGGPNGYTF
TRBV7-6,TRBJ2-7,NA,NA,TGTGCCAGCAGCTTTTCTAGGGGGGGTTACGAGCAGTACTTC,CASSFSRGGYEQYF
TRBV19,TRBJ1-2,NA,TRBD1,TGTGCCAGTAGTAAATACCCGGACAGGACCTATGGCTACACCTTC,CASSKYPDRTYGYTF
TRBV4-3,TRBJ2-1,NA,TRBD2,TGCGCCAGCAGCCAGGTAACTAGCGGGGCCTTCAATGAGCAGTTCTTC,CASSQVTSGAFNEQFF
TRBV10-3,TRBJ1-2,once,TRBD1,TGTGCCACCCAACCGGGACAGGGGTCTAGAGCCTATGGCTACACCTTC,CATQPGQGSRAYGYTF
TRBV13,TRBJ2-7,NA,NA,TGTGCCAGCAGCTTAGGCCGCAGGACTGGCGAGCAGTACTTC,CASSLGRRTGEQYF
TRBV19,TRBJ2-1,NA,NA,TGTGCCAGTAGTATGGACACCCACAATGAGCAGTTCTTC,CASSMDTHNEQFF
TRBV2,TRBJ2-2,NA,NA,TGTGCCAGCAGCTCAATCGGGGAGCTCAACACCGGGGAGCTGTTTTTT,CASSSIGELNTGELFF
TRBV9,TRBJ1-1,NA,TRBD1,TGTGCCAGCAGCGTAGTGGGTACAGGGGGCACTGAAGCTTTCTTT,CASSVVGTGGTEAFF
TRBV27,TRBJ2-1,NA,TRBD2,TGTGCCAGCAGGCCGTCTAGCGGGGGGGAGTACAATGAGCAGTTCTTC,CASRPSSGGEYNEQFF
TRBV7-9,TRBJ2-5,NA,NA,TGTGCCAGCAGCTTATTCAGCGGAACGGGGGAGACCCAGTACTTC,CASSLFSGTGETQYF
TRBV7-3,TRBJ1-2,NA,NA,TGTGCCAGCAGCCAAGGACAGAGTCCTAACTATGGCTACACCTTC,CASSQGQSPNYGYTF
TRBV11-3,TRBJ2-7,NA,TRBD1,TGTGCCAGCAGCTTCGGGACAGGGTACACCTACGAGCAGTACTTC,CASSFGTGYTYEQYF
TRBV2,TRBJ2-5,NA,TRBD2,TGTGCCAGCAGTCCGGGTGGGCTAGCGGGTCTCAGGTGGGAGACCCAGTACTTC,CASSPGGLAGLRWETQYF
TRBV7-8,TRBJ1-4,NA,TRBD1,TGTGCCAGCAGCTTGGACAGGGGGGACGAAAAACTGTTTTTT,CASSLDRGDEKLFF
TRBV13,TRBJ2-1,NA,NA,TGTGCCAGCAGCTTGGGGACAAGGGCCAATGAGCAGTTCTTC,CASSLGTRANEQFF
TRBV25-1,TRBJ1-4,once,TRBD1,TGTGCCAGCAGACCCGGGACAGGGGGTGCAGGGAATGAAAAACTGTTTTTT,CASRPGTGGAGNEKLFF